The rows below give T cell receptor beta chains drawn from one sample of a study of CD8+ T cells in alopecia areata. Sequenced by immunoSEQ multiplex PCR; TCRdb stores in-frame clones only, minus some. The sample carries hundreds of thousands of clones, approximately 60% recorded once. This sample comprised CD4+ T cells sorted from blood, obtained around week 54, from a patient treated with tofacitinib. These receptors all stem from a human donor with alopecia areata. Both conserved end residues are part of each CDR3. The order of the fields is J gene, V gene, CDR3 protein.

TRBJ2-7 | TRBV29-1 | CSVSWTGTHEQYF
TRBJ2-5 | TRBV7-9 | CASSPRQERETQYF
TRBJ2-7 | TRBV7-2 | CASSLEGVAYEQYF
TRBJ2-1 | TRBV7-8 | CASSRTSGGAGYNEQFF
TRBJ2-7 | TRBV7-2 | CASSLNLDSYEQYF
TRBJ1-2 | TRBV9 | CASSGSPRDRGGYGYTF
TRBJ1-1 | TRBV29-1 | CSVVLGGEGEAFF
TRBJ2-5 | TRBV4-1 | CASSRSPQETQYF
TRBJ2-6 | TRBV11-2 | CASSQAFSGANVLTF
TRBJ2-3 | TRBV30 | CAWGTGGITDTQYF
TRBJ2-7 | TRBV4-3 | CASITLGQDYEQYF
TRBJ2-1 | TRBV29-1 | CSVESSYNEQFF
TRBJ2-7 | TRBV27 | CASSLSHIIDEQYF
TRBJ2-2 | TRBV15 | CATSRDVRAGELFF
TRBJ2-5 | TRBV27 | CASRTSGGAAQYF
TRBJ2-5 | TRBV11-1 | CASRTSRQGTQYF
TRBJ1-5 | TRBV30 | CAWSLDNSNQPQHF